These 9 T cell receptor beta chains came from one sample sequenced in a study of cytomegalovirus exposure and HLA in healthy donors. 60 Vbeta and 13 Jbeta primers were used in PCR. Profiling relied on immunoSEQ multiplex PCR, and the TCRdb table lists in-frame clones only, not all of them. Altogether hundreds of thousands of clones are present, 72% being singletons, with the ten largest covering under 3%. Sample: PBMCs. The receptors were gathered from a female donor in good health and CMV-seronegative.

The V call is TRBV18, the J call TRBJ2-5; 9 nucleotides align to TRBD1. V dropped 6 bases and J dropped 5; count of bases not matched to a gene: 10. The CDR3 spans 15 residues. Germline V gives CDR1 KGHSH, CDR2 LQKENI. CDR3 DNA sequence: TGTGCCAGCTCGTGGGGGACAGGGCGAGGCGAGACCCAGTACTTC. The encoded protein is CASSWGTGRGETQYF.

The V gene is TRBV14, the J gene TRBJ2-5, with 10 bases aligning to TRBD2. J lost 5 bases, V lost 6 bases, and 6 bases had no gene match. CDR1 SGHDN and CDR2 FVKESK come from the germline V gene. The CDR3 spans 14 residues. CDR3 sequence (DNA): TGTGCCAGCAGTTCTAGCGGGAGTGGGGAGACCCAGTACTTC. Amino acid sequence: CASSSSGSGETQYF.

The V and J genes are TRBV5-1 and TRBJ2-1, with 9 positions matching TRBD1. J lost 8 bases, V lost 1 base, and 7 bases had no gene match. CDR1 is SGHRS and CDR2 is YFSETQ in the germline V gene. The CDR3 runs to 15 residues. The CDR3: CASSLRDRVVDEQFF. CDR3 DNA: TGCGCCAGCAGCTTGAGGGACAGGGTCGTGGATGAGCAGTTCTTC.

The sample holds a few counts of this clone. The rearrangement joins TRBV15 to TRBJ1-5; 7 nucleotides align to TRBD1. The CDR3 loop spans 19 amino acids. Germline V lookup: CDR1 LNHNV, CDR2 YYDKDF (reference sequence). V shed 3 bases, J shed 0 bases, and the junction held 14 bases outside the gene matches. The CDR3 DNA follows: TGTGCCACCAGCAGGCTCCGGGACAGTCCGATTTATAGCAATCAGCCCCAGCATTTT. Translating gives CATSRLRDSPIYSNQPQHF.

The gene calls are TRBV27 and TRBJ1-1, with D unresolved. The CDR3 loop spans 14 amino acids. In germline, CDR1 is MNHEY, CDR2 SMNVEV (reference sequence). V was cut by 3 bases and J by 3 bases, with 11 bases left in between. The CDR3 DNA reads as TGTGCCAGCAGTTTTTGGAGGGAGCACACTGAAGCTTTCTTT. This sequence encodes CASSFWREHTEAFF.

V and J are TRBV6-6 and TRBJ1-5; TRBD1 aligns across 12 bases. The CDR3 has 15 residues. Germline loops: CDR1 MNHNY, CDR2 SVGAGI (reference sequence). V shed 6 bases, J shed 7 bases, and the junction held 7 bases outside the gene matches. The CDR3 loop is CASRTGTGGSQPQHF. CDR3 coding DNA: TGTGCCAGCAGAACCGGGACAGGGGGCAGCCAGCCCCAGCATTTT.

The rearrangement joins TRBV18 to TRBJ1-2; D remains unclear. Germline CDR1 and CDR2: KGHSH and LQKENI. CDR3 size: 14 residues. Trimming pared 1 base from V and 6 bases from J, leaving 12 bases between. This chain's CDR3 is CASSPQLTPNGYTF. As DNA, the CDR3 is TGTGCCAGCTCACCACAATTGACACCCAATGGCTACACCTTC.

This sequence joins TRBV27 and TRBJ1-1; 10 bases map to TRBD1. V shed 2 bases, J shed 10 bases, and the junction held 7 bases outside the gene matches. Germline V lookup: CDR1 MNHEY, CDR2 SMNVEV (reference sequence). This CDR3 is 14 amino acids long. Written as DNA, the CDR3 is TGTGCCAGCAGTTTACAGGACAGGGGGAACGTAGCTTTCTTT. It specifies CASSLQDRGNVAFF.

This sequence joins TRBV29-1 and TRBJ1-5; D uncertain. Germline CDR1 and CDR2: SQVTM and ANQGSEA. Trimming took off 7 bases at V and 3 bases at J, with 13 bases between the two ends. The CDR3 runs to 13 residues. The CDR3 loop reads CSARGGLNQPQHF. In nucleotides, the CDR3 is TGCAGCGCCAGAGGAGGCCTCAATCAGCCCCAGCATTTT.